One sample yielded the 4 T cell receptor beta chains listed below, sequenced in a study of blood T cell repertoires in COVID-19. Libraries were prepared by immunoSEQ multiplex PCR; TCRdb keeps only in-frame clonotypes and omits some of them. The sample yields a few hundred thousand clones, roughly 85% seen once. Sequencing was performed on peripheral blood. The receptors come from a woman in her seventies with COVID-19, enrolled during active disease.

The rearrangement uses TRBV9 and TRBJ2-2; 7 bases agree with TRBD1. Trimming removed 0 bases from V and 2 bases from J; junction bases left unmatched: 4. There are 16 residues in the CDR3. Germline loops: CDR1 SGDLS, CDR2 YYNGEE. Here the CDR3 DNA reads TGTGCCAGCAGCGTAGGGACAGGCTTAAACACCGGGGAGCTGTTTTTT. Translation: CASSVGTGLNTGELFF. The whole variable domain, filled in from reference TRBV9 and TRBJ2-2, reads DSGVTQTPKHLITATGQRVTLRCSPRSGDLSVYWYQQSLDQGLQFLIQYYNGEERAKGNILERFSAQQFPDLHSELNLSSLELGDSALYFCASSVGTGLNTGELFFGEGSRLTVL.

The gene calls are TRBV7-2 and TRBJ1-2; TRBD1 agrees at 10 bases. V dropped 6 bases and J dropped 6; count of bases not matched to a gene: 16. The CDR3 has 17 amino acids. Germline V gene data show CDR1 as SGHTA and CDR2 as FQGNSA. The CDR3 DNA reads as TGTGCCAGCAGTTACAGCCCGGGACAGGGGAAGGAGGATGGCTACACCTTC. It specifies CASSYSPGQGKEDGYTF.

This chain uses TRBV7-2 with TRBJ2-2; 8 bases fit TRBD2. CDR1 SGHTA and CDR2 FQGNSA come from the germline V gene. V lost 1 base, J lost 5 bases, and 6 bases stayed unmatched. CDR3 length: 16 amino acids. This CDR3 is CASSLGSGLGTGELFF. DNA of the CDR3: TGTGCCAGCAGCTTAGGTTCGGGACTAGGAACCGGGGAGCTGTTTTTT.

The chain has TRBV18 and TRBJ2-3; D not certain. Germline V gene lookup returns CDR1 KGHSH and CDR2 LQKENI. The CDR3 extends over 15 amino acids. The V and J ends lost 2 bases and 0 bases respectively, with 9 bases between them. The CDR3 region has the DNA TGTGCCAGCTCACCAACATCCTCTAGCACAGATACGCAGTATTTT. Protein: CASSPTSSSTDTQYF.